These 20 T cell receptor beta chains were all obtained from the same sample, sequenced in a study of identical twins. Each CDR3 protein is one row after TCRdb ran MiXCR on the 5' RACE reads. The table lists about 280,000 distinct CDR3 sequences, under 9% of them singletons, with 2.1% in the top ten. The data were also submitted as part of a second study, on yellow fever vaccine responses in identical twins.

Input material: memory (CD45RO+) T cells sorted from blood. The receptors shown here come from a woman in her late teens or twenties in good health.

In its sample, this clonotype was seen many times. The rearrangement uses TRBV5-1 and TRBJ2-3, with D possibly being TRBD2 (5 bases). This CDR3 is built from 16 residues. Germline V gives CDR1 SGHRS, CDR2 YFSETQ. Trimming stripped 0 bases from V and 2 bases from J, with 13 bases between. This CDR3 reads CASSLVTGSYTDTQYF. The CDR3 DNA reads TGCGCCAGCAGCTTGGTTACGGGATCCTACACAGATACGCAGTATTTT.

The rearrangement links TRBV25-1 to TRBJ2-2; 7 bases are a match to TRBD1. The CDR3 runs to 16 residues. Per the germline V gene, CDR1 is MGHDK and CDR2 is SYGVNS. V shed 5 bases, J shed 5 bases, and the junction held 11 bases outside the gene matches. CDR3 nucleotides: TGTGCCAGCAGTTTTCCCGGGACAGTCGCGACCGGGGAGCTGTTTTTT. Amino acids: CASSFPGTVATGELFF.

This clonotype occurred many times. The gene calls are TRBV10-2 and TRBJ2-7, with D possibly called TRBD1 or TRBD2 (5 bases each). The CDR3 runs 13 residues. Germline CDR1 and CDR2: WSHSY and SAAADI. V was shortened by 5 bases and J by 4 bases, with 12 bases between the two germline ends. This CDR3 is CASSPGGVYEQYV. The DNA for the CDR3 is TGCGCCAGCAGTCCTGGGGGTGTTTACGAGCAGTACGTC.

This clonotype was seen a few times. This chain links TRBV20-1 with TRBJ2-5, with D perhaps TRBD2 (6 bases). Germline CDR1 is DFQATT and CDR2 is SNEGSKA (reference sequence). Trimming took 1 base from V and 5 from J, leaving 8 bases between them. The CDR3 covers 12 residues. In DNA form, the CDR3 reads TGCAGTGCTAGAGTCGCGGGGGAGACCCAGTACTTC. This codes for CSARVAGETQYF.

This clonotype has just a few counts. The chain uses TRBV20-1 and TRBJ1-5; D uncertain. The CDR3 contains 12 residues. The germline V gene encodes CDR1 DFQATT and CDR2 SNEGSKA (reference sequence). V shed 4 bases and J shed 1 base, with 5 bases lying between them. The CDR3: CSAKRSNQPQHF. The CDR3 DNA is TGCAGTGCTAAGCGGAGCAATCAGCCCCAGCATTTT.

This clonotype was seen a handful of times. The CDR3 sequence: CASSPYEGTSFEGEQFF. CDR3 DNA sequence: TGCGCCAGCAGCCCATACGAGGGGACTAGCTTTGAGGGTGAGCAGTTCTTC. The chain uses TRBV4-1 and TRBJ2-1; the match to TRBD2 covers 9 bases. The CDR3 contains 17 residues. V trimming: 4 bases; J trimming: 9 bases; junction bases outside the gene matches: 16. Germline CDR1 MGHRA, CDR2 YSYEKL.

This clonotype has a handful of counts. This chain joins TRBV7-9 and TRBJ2-5; D unclear. Germline CDR1 is SEHNR and CDR2 is FQNEAQ (reference sequence). Trimming took off 3 bases at V and 3 bases at J, with 17 bases between the two ends. The CDR3 loop spans 16 amino acids. CDR3 amino acids: CASSFSGIPSKETQYF. Here the CDR3 DNA reads TGTGCCAGCAGCTTTTCTGGGATCCCCTCGAAAGAGACCCAGTACTTC.

This clonotype appeared a few times. The chain combines TRBV6-4 with TRBJ1-1, with 7 bases matching TRBD1. Germline V gene sequence: CDR1 MRHNA, CDR2 SNTAGT. The V gene end was trimmed by 10 bases and the J gene end by 5 bases; junction bases not matched to a gene: 10. The CDR3 runs to 13 residues. CDR3 in amino acids: CATSDRVGTEAFF. The DNA of the CDR3 is TGTGCCACCTCCGACAGGGTGGGAACTGAAGCTTTCTTT.

This clonotype was picked up many times. V usage is TRBV29-1 and J usage is TRBJ1-5, with D possibly being TRBD1 (6 bases). CDR3 length: 13 amino acids. Germline-derived CDR1 and CDR2 are SQVTM and ANQGSEA. V was pared by 4 bases and J by 6 bases, with 13 bases between. CDR3 nucleotide sequence: TGCAGCGTTGTATCAGGGGACGGTCAGCCCCAGCATTTT. This gives the protein CSVVSGDGQPQHF.

This clonotype was seen a handful of times. The rearrangement links TRBV10-3 to TRBJ2-7; D is uncertain. Deletions cut 2 bases from V and 0 bases from J, with 8 bases between. CDR3 length: 14 amino acids. Germline V gives CDR1 ENHRY, CDR2 SYGVKD. The CDR3 bases are TGTGCCATCAGTGAGATGAGGAGCTCCTACGAGCAGTACGTC. Translated, it gives CAISEMRSSYEQYV.

This clonotype has a count of ten or more. CDR3 protein: CSARATSGDTGELFF. In DNA, the CDR3 is TGCAGTGCTAGAGCGACTAGCGGGGACACCGGGGAGCTGTTTTTT. The chain has TRBV20-1 and TRBJ2-2, with 11 bases that match TRBD2. The V gene end was trimmed by 1 base and the J gene end by 3 bases; junction bases not matched to a gene: 1. The CDR3 has 15 residues. CDR1 and CDR2 (germline): DFQATT, SNEGSKA (reference sequence).

This clonotype was detected ten times or more. The V gene is TRBV12-3 or TRBV12-4, the J gene TRBJ2-5, with D perhaps TRBD1 or TRBD2 (5 bases each). The V end lost 7 bases, the J end lost 3 bases, and 12 bases lay between the germline ends. This CDR3 contains 13 residues. CDR3 loop: CASTGWGKETQYF. In DNA, the CDR3 is TGTGCCAGCACCGGGTGGGGGAAAGAGACCCAGTACTTC.

This clonotype was detected many times. The V call is TRBV6-1, the J call TRBJ2-7, with a tentative D call TRBD1 (5 bases). This CDR3 is built from 14 residues. V was pared by 2 bases and J by 3 bases, with 11 bases between. Germline-derived CDR1 and CDR2 are MNHNS and SASEGT. The CDR3 region has the DNA TGTGCCAGCAGTGAACAGGGTAAGGGCTACGAGCAGTACGTC. Its translation is CASSEQGKGYEQYV.

This clonotype was detected a few times. The V gene is TRBV28, the J gene TRBJ2-1; D uncertain. Trimming took off 5 bases at V and 6 bases at J, with 11 bases between the two ends. The length of the CDR3 is 13 residues. Germline values: CDR1 MDHEN, CDR2 SYDVKM. The DNA for the CDR3 is TGTGCCAGCAGTGACCCCAGGCCCAATGAGCAGTTCTTC. Translated, it gives CASSDPRPNEQFF.

This clonotype was detected many times. This chain connects TRBV12-3 or TRBV12-4 to TRBJ1-4; a possible D gene is TRBD1 (5 bases). The V and J ends lost 1 base and 8 bases respectively, with 20 bases between them. CDR3 length equals 17 residues. The CDR3 here is CASSLDWGNPRSEKLFF. CDR3 nucleotide sequence: TGTGCCAGCAGTTTAGATTGGGGGAACCCCCGGTCCGAAAAACTGTTTTTT.

A few counts support this clonotype. This chain uses TRBV20-1 with TRBJ2-5; tentatively, D is TRBD1 (8 bases). CDR1 is DFQATT and CDR2 is SNEGSKA in the germline V gene (reference sequence). V gave up 6 bases and J gave up 4 bases, with 18 bases separating them. The CDR3 extends over 14 amino acids. DNA of the CDR3: TGCAGTGCAACACAGGGGGGGCCAGGAGAGACCCAGTACTTC. Its translation is CSATQGGPGETQYF.

Only a few counts were recorded for this clonotype. Here the CDR3 reads CASSLVGTGRETQYF. As DNA, the CDR3 is TGTGCCAGCAGCTTAGTAGGGACCGGGCGGGAGACCCAGTACTTC. The chain couples TRBV7-8 to TRBJ2-5, with D possibly called TRBD1 or TRBD2 (5 bases each). CDR1 is SGHVS and CDR2 is FQNEAQ in the germline V gene. The CDR3 is 15 amino acids. V shed 1 base and J shed 5 bases, with 14 bases lying between them.

This clonotype was observed a few times. The gene calls are TRBV15 and TRBJ1-4, with D maybe TRBD1 (6 bases). The CDR3 spans 17 residues. CDR1 and CDR2 (germline): LNHNV, YYDKDF (reference sequence). The V and J ends lost 4 bases and 0 bases respectively, with 15 bases between them. CDR3 sequence: CATSKDSNRATNEKLFF. CDR3 DNA: TGTGCCACCAGCAAGGACAGTAACCGTGCAACTAATGAAAAACTGTTTTTT.

This clonotype was seen a handful of times. V is TRBV6-6 and J is TRBJ1-6; possible D gene TRBD1, 5 bases. The V gene lost 4 bases and the J gene lost 10 bases, with 11 bases spanning the gap. CDR1 and CDR2 from the germline V gene are MNHNY and SVGAGI (reference sequence). This CDR3 has 13 amino acids. The CDR3 loop is CASSFDSRSPLHF. The CDR3 DNA follows: TGTGCCAGCAGTTTTGACAGTCGGTCACCCCTCCACTTT.

This clonotype has more than one count but fewer than ten. The chain joins TRBV7-9 to TRBJ2-4; the D is unclear. The germline V and J ends were trimmed by 1 base and 0 bases, with 4 bases remaining between them. Germline CDR1 SEHNR, CDR2 FQNEAQ (reference sequence). The CDR3 runs to 14 residues. CDR3 nucleotides: TGTGCCAGCAGCTTAGAAGGAGCCAAAAACATTCAGTACTTC. Its protein is CASSLEGAKNIQYF.